Listed below are T cell receptor beta chains from one sample, sequenced in a study of cytomegalovirus exposure and HLA in healthy donors. Assay used: immunoSEQ multiplex PCR; TCRdb lists only in-frame clones, some missing. The sample records about 160,000 clones, 65% to 80% being singletons. The sample consisted of PBMCs. These receptors all come from a man in his late teens or twenties in good health and CMV-seropositive. The CDR3 runs from the conserved cysteine through the conserved F or W. The D gene is left open where the match is weak. The size field is filled for only some rows; it gives once, few, many or a size class.

>TRBJ1-2|TRBV30|TRBD1|.
CACYRRTGGTYGYTF
TGTGCCTGTTACCGGAGGACAGGGGGGACCTATGGCTACACCTTC
>TRBJ1-1|TRBV6-1|.|.
CASTLFRTDFAFF
TGTGCCAGCACTCTCTTCCGGACAGACTTCGCTTTCTTT
>TRBJ2-3|TRBV5-1|TRBD2|few
CASSPRGESDTQYF
TGCGCCAGCAGCCCGCGGGGGGAGTCAGATACGCAGTATTTT
>TRBJ1-1|TRBV30|.|.
CAWSPEGNTEAFF
TGTGCCTGGAGTCCGGAGGGGAACACTGAAGCTTTCTTT
>TRBJ2-5|TRBV7-2|.|few
CASSLGEETQYF
TGTGCCAGCAGCTTAGGGGAGGAGACCCAGTACTTC
>TRBJ2-3|TRBV5-1|.|.
CASSLEAGADTQYF
TGCGCCAGCAGCTTGGAGGCAGGGGCGGATACGCAGTATTTT
>TRBJ2-5|TRBV11-2|TRBD2|.
CASSRLAGEETQYF
TGTGCCAGCAGCCGACTAGCGGGAGAAGAGACCCAGTACTTC
>TRBJ2-3|TRBV18|.|once
CASSPDSRTDTQYF
TGTGCCAGCTCACCGGACAGCCGCACAGATACGCAGTATTTT
>TRBJ1-1|TRBV5-6|.|.
CASSLAGATGGEAFF
TGTGCCAGCAGCTTGGCAGGGGCCACGGGGGGTGAAGCTTTCTTT
>TRBJ1-5|TRBV6-1|.|few
CASSEGGGNQPQHF
TGTGCCAGCAGTGAAGGAGGAGGCAATCAGCCCCAGCATTTT
>TRBJ1-5|TRBV19|.|.
CASKGTPGGNQPQHF
TGTGCCAGTAAGGGGACACCCGGAGGAAATCAGCCCCAGCATTTT
>TRBJ1-3|TRBV19|.|.
CASSIAGLSSGNTIYF
TGTGCCAGTAGTATTGCGGGTTTAAGCTCTGGAAACACCATATATTTT
>TRBJ1-1|TRBV19|.|.
CASSRNRGTEAFF
TGTGCCAGTAGCCGGAACCGGGGGACTGAAGCTTTCTTT
>TRBJ2-2|TRBV19|.|.
CASSPYRSSYTGELFF
TGTGCCAGTAGTCCTTACAGGAGCTCTTACACCGGGGAGCTGTTTTTT
>TRBJ1-1|TRBV11-3|TRBD1|.
CASSSWTGEAFF
TGTGCCAGCAGCTCCTGGACAGGGGAAGCTTTCTTT
>TRBJ2-3|TRBV7-9|TRBD2|.
CASRDGLGRESNTQYF
TGTGCCAGCAGGGACGGACTAGGGCGGGAAAGTAATACGCAGTATTTT
>TRBJ2-3|TRBV28|.|.
CASSRGGGITWDTQYF
TGTGCCAGCAGTCGAGGGGGTGGGATCACATGGGATACGCAGTATTTT
>TRBJ1-2|TRBV28|TRBD1|.
CASSFQGDQYGYTF
TGTGCCAGCAGTTTTCAGGGGGACCAATATGGCTACACCTTC
>TRBJ2-1|TRBV7-2|TRBD2|.
CASSLLAGGFDNEQFF
TGTGCCAGCAGCTTATTAGCGGGAGGCTTTGACAATGAGCAGTTCTTC
>TRBJ2-5|TRBV9|.|.
CASSAGHNQETQYF
TGTGCCAGCAGCGCCGGACACAACCAAGAGACCCAGTACTTC
>TRBJ1-1|TRBV30|TRBD1|.
CAWKIQGGNTEAFF
TGTGCCTGGAAAATCCAGGGGGGGAACACTGAAGCTTTCTTT